The rows below give T cell receptor beta chains drawn from one sample of a study of CD8 T cells in ankylosing spondylitis. TCRdb re-derived calls from the 5' RACE reads in MiXCR, one entry per CDR3 protein. Of roughly 490,000 distinct CDR3 sequences in the sample, approximately 5.3% were seen once. Sequenced: blood, either unsorted or a sorted T cell fraction (not recorded which). These receptors originate from a male donor with ankylosing spondylitis. Each CDR3 is given with its conserved first and last residue. A D gene is named only where the DNA matches it firmly. Clone size is stated in some rows and not others, as once, few, many or a class when expanded.

TRBJ2-7 | - | many | TRBV7-9 | TGTGCCAGCACCTTAGCTTACGAGCAGTACTTC | CASTLAYEQYF
TRBJ2-5 | - | many | TRBV28 | TGTGCCAGCAGTTTACCCCTATTCGTGGAGAGGTCTCCCCAGTACTTC | CASSLPLFVERSPQYF
TRBJ2-1 | - | few | TRBV7-2 | TGTGCCAGCAGCCTCCTCCGGGCGGGGACCTCCTACAATGAGCAGTTCTTC | CASSLLRAGTSYNEQFF
TRBJ2-5 | TRBD1 | many | TRBV3-1 | TGTGCCAGCAGCCCGGGACAGGGGGCAGAGACCCAGTACTTC | CASSPGQGAETQYF
TRBJ2-1 | - | many | TRBV20-1 | TGCAGTGCTAGCAAAAGGTATGAGCAGTTCTTC | CSASKRYEQFF
TRBJ1-1 | TRBD1 | many | TRBV5-5 | TGTGCCAGCAGCTACAACCCTGGGACAGTAAAAATGGCCACTGAAGCTTTCTTT | CASSYNPGTVKMATEAFF
TRBJ2-2 | TRBD1 | many | TRBV6-1 | TGTGCCAGCAGTCAGTCAGGGGGCAGCGGGGAGCTGTTTTTT | CASSQSGGSGELFF
TRBJ1-6 | - | many | TRBV5-1 | TGCGCCAGCAGCGGAGGACTGGCGCGGACTGGGAGGGTCCACTTT | CASSGGLARTGRVHF
TRBJ2-1 | TRBD2 | many | TRBV10-3 | TGTGCCATCAGTGAGTCTGCGGGGGAGGGTTCCCCGCATGAGCAGTTCTTC | CAISESAGEGSPHEQFF
TRBJ2-5 | - | many | TRBV20-1 | TGCAGTGCTTCACGGGACACCCAAGAGACCCAGTACTTC | CSASRDTQETQYF
TRBJ2-1 | TRBD2 | few | TRBV3-1 | TGTGCCAGCAGCCAAGAAACTAGCGGGAGGTTCATTTACAATGAGCAGTTCTTC | CASSQETSGRFIYNEQFF
TRBJ2-1 | - | many | TRBV29-1 | TGCAGCGTTGAAGATCGGGGCGATGAGCAGTTCTTC | CSVEDRGDEQFF
TRBJ2-1 | TRBD2 | many | TRBV11-1 | TGTGCCAGCAGCCCGACTAGCGGGAGCCGTTTCGACTACAATGAGCAGTTCTTC | CASSPTSGSRFDYNEQFF
TRBJ2-7 | - | - | TRBV10-3 | TGTGCCATCAGTGAGCCGGGGGGCGGGGACGAGCAGTACTTC | CAISEPGGGDEQYF
TRBJ2-7 | - | few | TRBV6-1 | TGTGCCAGCAGTGGGGCAGGTCGTTCCTACGAGCAGTACTTC | CASSGAGRSYEQYF
TRBJ2-1 | - | - | TRBV15 | TGTGCCACCGAGTCCGGGACCGACATCAATGAGCAGTTCTTC | CATESGTDINEQFF
TRBJ2-7 | TRBD1 | - | TRBV6-1 | TGTGCCAGCAGTGAAAAGACAGGGGAAACGGATGAGCAGTACTTC | CASSEKTGETDEQYF
TRBJ2-7 | TRBD2 | few | TRBV7-6 | TGTGCCAGCAGCACGCGGGGGGGGGCGAGGGAGCAGTACTTC | CASSTRGGAREQYF
TRBJ1-2 | - | many | TRBV28 | TGTGCCAGCAGGACCCCCGGAGGCTACACCTTC | CASRTPGGYTF
TRBJ2-3 | - | many | TRBV5-1 | TGCGCCAGCAGCTGGGGCAGCGGCACAGATACGCAGTATTTT | CASSWGSGTDTQYF
TRBJ1-1 | - | many | TRBV4-1 | TGCGCCAGCAGCCAGCGGGACATCCTCCCGAGGTACACTGAAGCTTTCTTT | CASSQRDILPRYTEAFF
TRBJ2-3 | - | - | TRBV11-1 | TGTGCCAGCAGCGTACTAGGGCTTACGCAGTATTTT | CASSVLGLTQYF
TRBJ2-3 | - | many | TRBV20-1 | TGCAGTGCAAAACAGGGTATTCGCACAGATACGCAGTATTTT | CSAKQGIRTDTQYF
TRBJ2-2 | TRBD2 | many | TRBV5-1 | TGCGCCAGCAGCTTGGCCGGGGCTATAAGCGGGAGGAGCGGGCTTCCGAACACCGGGGAGCTGTTTTTT | CASSLAGAISGRSGLPNTGELFF
TRBJ2-2 | - | many | TRBV5-5 | TGTGCCAGCAGCTTGGTTCCGGGGAACACCGGGGAGCTGTTTTTT | CASSLVPGNTGELFF
TRBJ2-3 | TRBD1 | many | TRBV29-1 | TGCAGCGCCGGACAGGTCCTAACAGATACGCAGTATTTT | CSAGQVLTDTQYF
TRBJ1-1 | - | many | TRBV4-2 | TGTGCCAGCAGCCAAGATATGGGGAGGACTGAAGCTTTCTTT | CASSQDMGRTEAFF
TRBJ1-4 | - | many | TRBV15 | TGTGCCACCAGCAGAGGGCTATCGGCTGCAACTAATGAAAAACTGTTTTTT | CATSRGLSAATNEKLFF
TRBJ2-7 | - | many | TRBV6-1 | TGTGCCAGCAGTATGGGCGGCCCCTACGAGCAGTACTTC | CASSMGGPYEQYF
TRBJ2-5 | - | - | TRBV18 | TGTGCCAGCTCACCACAAGTATGGACAGGAGGGCAAGAGACCCAGTACTTC | CASSPQVWTGGQETQYF
TRBJ2-7 | - | - | TRBV4-3 | TGCGCCAGCAGCCTAAGCCTCCCCCGGGATCCCACCCCCTACGAGCAGTACTTC | CASSLSLPRDPTPYEQYF
TRBJ2-7 | - | many | TRBV9 | TGTGCCAGCGGGGGGACAGTTAGCTCCTACGAGCAGTACTTC | CASGGTVSSYEQYF
TRBJ1-1 | TRBD1 | many | TRBV20-1 | TGCAGTGCTGGGGGACAGGGGGACACTGAAGCTTTCTTT | CSAGGQGDTEAFF
TRBJ1-2 | - | many | TRBV5-1 | TGCGCCAGCAGCCGGGGGGAGGGTGCCTATGGCTACACCTTC | CASSRGEGAYGYTF
TRBJ2-5 | TRBD1 | - | TRBV18 | TGTGCCAGCTCACTGGGGACAGCCCAAGAGGCCCAGTACTTC | CASSLGTAQEAQYF
TRBJ1-5 | TRBD1 | many | TRBV3-1 | TGTGCCAGCAGCCAAGGGGGGACAGGGCAACAGCCCCAGCATTTT | CASSQGGTGQQPQHF
TRBJ2-7 | - | many | TRBV20-1 | TGCAGTGCTAGGATGTCCGGACCGTACTACGAGCAGTACTTC | CSARMSGPYYEQYF